The 10 T cell receptor beta chains listed next were all sequenced from one sample in a study of human T cells and chemical hapten exposure. Time point indicated: patch test 1, 2 weeks after DPC sensitization. Documented treatment: therapeutic diphenylcyclopropenone sensitization with weekly scalp DPC. Using its own MiXCR run on the RACE reads, TCRdb lists one record per CDR3 protein. The data contain approximately 100,000 distinct CDR3 sequences, roughly 9.6% of them seen just once; the ten biggest clones take up approximately 3.5%. This specimen was whole blood, taken in connection with sensitization to the hapten diphenylcyclopropenone (DPC). These receptors all come from a woman between 40 and 50 years old with alopecia areata. Some clones in this sample may be carry-over from other donors' samples.

This clonotype was seen a handful of times. The V call is TRBV20-1, the J call TRBJ2-5; a weak D match, TRBD2 (6 bases). The CDR3 runs 15 residues. In germline, CDR1 is DFQATT, CDR2 SNEGSKA (reference sequence). V lost 6 bases and J 4 bases, leaving 21 bases between the germline ends. CDR3 region: CSATKRAGSGETQYF. CDR3 DNA: TGCAGTGCCACGAAACGGGCGGGATCGGGAGAGACCCAGTACTTC.

This clonotype was seen more than once but under ten times. The V call is TRBV5-6, the J call TRBJ1-5, with TRBD1 matching 8 bases. The CDR3 contains 17 residues. Germline CDR1 reads SGHDT; CDR2 reads YYEEEE. V trimming: 4 bases; J trimming: 0 bases; junction bases outside the gene matches: 9. CDR3 coding DNA: TGTGCCAGCAGCCTCCGACAGGGGATCCCTAGCAATCAGCCCCAGCATTTT. Amino acid sequence: CASSLRQGIPSNQPQHF.

In its sample, this clonotype was seen many times. The CDR3 DNA reads TGCGCCAGCAGCTTGGATCGGGATCCCACAATCTCTGGAAACACCATATATTTT. Translation gives CASSLDRDPTISGNTIYF. This sequence joins TRBV5-1 and TRBJ1-3; no reliable D call. Germline CDR1 reads SGHRS; CDR2 reads YFSETQ. V lost 0 bases, J lost 0 bases, and 16 bases lay in between. The length of the CDR3 is 18 residues.

This clonotype was seen a handful of times. V gene TRBV11-2 combines with J gene TRBJ2-1; D could derive from TRBD1 or TRBD2 (5 bases each). Germline V CDR1 and CDR2: SGHAT, FQNNGV. The CDR3 has 15 amino acids. Trimming took off 2 bases at V and 5 bases at J, with 13 bases between the two ends. This CDR3 reads CASSLLGPSNNEQFF. CDR3 DNA sequence: TGTGCCAGCAGCTTACTGGGACCTTCCAACAATGAGCAGTTCTTC.

This clonotype has ten or more counts. The J gene is TRBJ1-6, the V gene TRBV5-1, with 7 bases that match TRBD1. Unmatched junction bases numbered 11, after V lost 3 bases and J lost 8 bases. There are 16 residues in the CDR3. Germline CDR1 reads SGHRS; CDR2 reads YFSETQ. Written as DNA, the CDR3 is TGCGCCAGCAGCTCTACCGACAGGGACCGACATTCACCCCTCCACTTT. Translating gives CASSSTDRDRHSPLHF. The full variable domain, in which reference TRBV5-1 and TRBJ1-6 provide the parts outside the CDR3, is KAGVTQTPRYLIKTRGQQVTLSCSPISGHRSVSWYQQTPGQGLQFLFEYFSETQRNKGNFPGRFSGRQFSNSRSEMNVSTLELGDSALYLCASSSTDRDRHSPLHFGNGTRLTVT.

The rearrangement links TRBV7-2 to TRBJ1-1; D is undetermined. V was shortened by 5 bases and J by 4 bases, with 14 bases between the two germline ends. The length of the CDR3 is 14 residues. Germline CDR1 reads SGHTA; CDR2 reads FQGNSA. CDR3 sequence (DNA): TGTGCCAGCAGCCAACAAAAAATGGGCACTGAAGCTTTCTTT. It yields the protein CASSQQKMGTEAFF.

The sample holds a few counts of this clonotype. J is TRBJ2-2 and V is TRBV24-1; 8 nucleotides align to TRBD2. This CDR3 has 16 residues. Trimming took 1 base from V and 6 from J; bases not matched to a gene: 6. The germline gives CDR1 KGHDR, CDR2 SFDVKD. The CDR3 here is CATSDFGGGIPGELFF. The CDR3 DNA follows: TGTGCCACCAGTGATTTCGGGGGGGGAATCCCCGGGGAGCTGTTTTTT.

This clonotype was seen more than once but under ten times. V is TRBV6-6 and J is TRBJ2-5; 7 bases line up with TRBD1. The J segment lost 2 bases and the V segment lost 6 bases, leaving 9 bases of the junction unmatched. This CDR3 has 15 amino acids. Per the germline V gene, CDR1 is MNHNY and CDR2 is SVGAGI (reference sequence). CDR3 loop: CASSPGTAFQETQYF. The CDR3 coding sequence is TGTGCCAGCAGCCCGGGGACAGCGTTTCAAGAGACCCAGTACTTC.

The sample holds many counts of this clonotype. The rearrangement uses TRBV20-1 and TRBJ1-3; unclear D gene. This CDR3 spans 13 amino acids. Germline V lookup: CDR1 DFQATT, CDR2 SNEGSKA (reference sequence). Trimming removed 5 bases from V and 8 bases from J, with 16 bases in between. This CDR3 is CSAVGSLGDTIYF. The CDR3 DNA sequence: TGCAGTGCTGTCGGGAGCCTTGGGGACACCATATATTTT.

This clonotype showed up many times. The chain combines TRBV5-4 with TRBJ1-5, with D unresolved. This CDR3 is built from 15 residues. Germline V CDR1 and CDR2: SGHNT, YYREEE (reference sequence). V was clipped by 0 bases and J by 1 base, with 8 bases between them. The CDR3 nucleotides read TGTGCCAGCAGCTTGGGTATAGGGAGCAATCAGCCCCAGCATTTT. It yields the protein CASSLGIGSNQPQHF.